The 31 T cell receptor beta chains below were found in one sample sequenced in a study of cytomegalovirus exposure and HLA in healthy donors. 60 Vbeta and 13 Jbeta primers were used in PCR. Some clones are missing from TCRdb's copy, which holds only in-frame ones; the method was immunoSEQ multiplex PCR. This sample yields about 200,000 clones, of which 75% to 85% are seen a single time; about 0.36% belongs to the top ten. The sample was PBMCs. Receptors were obtained from a male donor in good health and CMV-seropositive.

For this clone: One junction end disagrees with the germline gene, perhaps due to a read error. The rearrangement links TRBV7-9 to TRBJ1-5, with 9 bases matching TRBD1. Germline V gene lookup returns CDR1 SEHNR and CDR2 FQNEAQ (reference sequence). CDR3 length equals 15 residues. The CDR3 spells CASSPDRGFNPPQHF. The CDR3 nucleotides are TGTGCCAGCAGCCCGGACAGGGGATTTAATCCGCCCCAGCATTTT.

This sequence joins TRBV2 and TRBJ2-3; no reliable D call. The CDR3 consists of 13 residues. Germline V gives CDR1 SNHLY, CDR2 FYNNEI. V gave up 2 bases and J gave up 6 bases, with 9 bases separating them. The CDR3, as DNA: TGTGCCAGCAGTGAAAGCCGGTGGGATACGCAGTATTTT. This gives the protein CASSESRWDTQYF.

The gene calls are TRBV4-3 and TRBJ2-6, with D tentatively TRBD2 (6 bases). V lost 0 bases to trimming and J lost 0 bases, with 15 bases between them. This CDR3 spans 19 amino acids. Germline values: CDR1 LGHNA, CDR2 YSLEER. The CDR3 nucleotides read TGCGCCAGCAGCCAAGATAACCACGGCGGGGCCTCTGGGGCCAACGTCCTGACTTTC. It yields the protein CASSQDNHGGASGANVLTF.

This clone showed up just a few times. The chain is built from TRBV11-1 and TRBJ1-1; 9 bases match TRBD1. Germline V gene sequence: CDR1 SGHAT, CDR2 FQDESV (reference sequence). The CDR3 sequence is 16 residues long. Trimming cost V 2 bases and J 4 bases; bases outside gene matches: 8. CDR3 sequence reads: CASSLSGTGPVTEAFF. The DNA of the CDR3 is TGTGCCAGCAGCTTAAGCGGGACAGGGCCGGTCACTGAAGCTTTCTTT.

CDR3 coding DNA: TGTGCCAGCAGCATACTAGCAGGGGGGTACAATGAGCAGTTCTTC. Encoded protein: CASSILAGGYNEQFF. V gene TRBV9 combines with J gene TRBJ2-1, with TRBD1 as a possible D gene (7 bases). Germline values: CDR1 SGDLS, CDR2 YYNGEE. The CDR3 has 15 amino acids. With 4 bases removed from V and 4 bases from J, the gap between germline ends came to 15 bases.

This clone was seen only a few times. The rearrangement uses TRBV19 and TRBJ1-5; 8 bases align to TRBD1. Germline V gene lookup returns CDR1 LNHDA and CDR2 SQIVND (reference sequence). This CDR3 contains 16 residues. Trimming cost V 3 bases and J 5 bases; bases outside gene matches: 9. The CDR3 here is CASSMPRTGYHQPQHF. For the CDR3, the DNA is TGTGCCAGTAGTATGCCCCGGACAGGGTATCATCAGCCCCAGCATTTT.

The rearrangement links TRBV7-6 to TRBJ2-1, with D possibly being TRBD2 (6 bases). Germline CDR1 reads SGHVS; CDR2 reads FNYEAQ. V was trimmed by 2 bases and J by 6 bases, leaving 14 bases between them. The CDR3 length is 15 residues. This CDR3 reads CASSLRLRGLNEQFF. The CDR3, as DNA: TGTGCCAGCAGCTTAAGGTTGCGGGGCCTCAATGAGCAGTTCTTC.

This clone has just one count. The CDR3 spells CASSRDRGMNTEAFF. The DNA of the CDR3 is TGTGCCAGCAGTAGGGACAGGGGCATGAACACTGAAGCTTTCTTT. The V gene is TRBV6-5, the J gene TRBJ1-1, with 10 bases identical to TRBD1. This CDR3 is built from 15 residues. Germline assignment: CDR1 MNHEY and CDR2 SVGAGI. Trimming took 5 bases from V and 0 from J; bases not matched to a gene: 3.

This clone was picked up a small number of times. The chain recombines TRBV29-1 with TRBJ2-3; possibly TRBD2 for D (6 bases). The CDR3 contains 14 residues. Between the trimmed V and J ends, which lost 5 bases and 0 bases, there was a span of 12 bases. The V gene's germline CDR1 is SQVTM and CDR2 ANQGSEA. CDR3 DNA sequence: TGCAGCGTTCGGAGCGGGTCTAGCACAGATACGCAGTATTTT. Protein product: CSVRSGSSTDTQYF.

The genes are TRBV2 and TRBJ2-7, with TRBD2 matching over 13 bases. After removal of 6 bases from V and 5 bases from J, the junction contained 13 bases not matched to a gene. CDR3 length: 17 amino acids. Germline V gives CDR1 SNHLY, CDR2 FYNNEI. The CDR3, as DNA: TGTGCCAGCAGCCGCGCTGGGCCGGGACTAGCGGGAAACGAGCAGTACTTC. Amino acids: CASSRAGPGLAGNEQYF.

This chain connects TRBV5-5 to TRBJ1-1; 9 bases map to TRBD1. CDR3 size: 14 residues. V shed 3 bases, J shed 3 bases, and the junction held 3 bases outside the gene matches. The germline V gene has CDR1 SGHKS and CDR2 YYEKEE (reference sequence). The CDR3 is CASSWGQGDTEAFF. CDR3 in DNA: TGTGCCAGCAGCTGGGGACAGGGAGACACTGAAGCTTTCTTT.

V and J are TRBV5-4 and TRBJ1-5; D gene ambiguous. The germline gives CDR1 SGHNT, CDR2 YYREEE (reference sequence). V was clipped by 4 bases and J by 0 bases, with 14 bases between them. This CDR3 region has 16 residues. The CDR3: CASSHGSGDSNQPQHF. The CDR3 DNA sequence: TGTGCCAGCAGCCATGGGAGCGGGGATAGCAATCAGCCCCAGCATTTT.

The sample holds a few counts of this clone. This sequence joins TRBV5-1 and TRBJ2-7; the D gene is possibly TRBD2 (6 bases). Germline assignment: CDR1 SGHRS and CDR2 YFSETQ. CDR3 length: 13 residues. The V end lost 5 bases, the J end lost 9 bases, and 18 bases lay between the germline ends. Here the CDR3 reads CASSLPGGGGQYF. In DNA, the CDR3 is TGCGCCAGCAGTTTACCCGGGGGTGGCGGGCAGTACTTC. The whole variable domain, filled in from reference TRBV5-1 and TRBJ2-7, reads KAGVTQTPRYLIKTRGQQVTLSCSPISGHRSVSWYQQTPGQGLQFLFEYFSETQRNKGNFPGRFSGRQFSNSRSEMNVSTLELGDSALYLCASSLPGGGGQYFGPGTRLTVT.

The rearrangement joins TRBV9 to TRBJ1-1; tentative D call: TRBD1 (6 bases). Germline V gene data show CDR1 as SGDLS and CDR2 as YYNGEE. Trimming took off 0 bases at V and 5 bases at J, with 14 bases between the two ends. This CDR3 is built from 15 residues. This CDR3 reads CASSVEEGGGTEAFF. The CDR3 bases are TGTGCCAGCAGCGTAGAAGAGGGAGGGGGAACTGAAGCTTTCTTT.

V is TRBV7-6 and J is TRBJ1-3; D remains unclear. Germline values: CDR1 SGHVS, CDR2 FNYEAQ. The V gene lost 2 bases and the J gene lost 0 bases, with 8 bases spanning the gap. The length of the CDR3 is 15 residues. The CDR3 DNA sequence: TGTGCCAGCAGCTTATTATCGCGCTCTGGAAACACCATATATTTT. It is translated as CASSLLSRSGNTIYF.

The chain couples TRBV6-1 to TRBJ1-1; TRBD1 matches 7 bases. This CDR3 has 15 residues. Trimming cost V 0 bases and J 3 bases; bases outside gene matches: 4. The germline CDR1 and CDR2 sequences are MNHNS and SASEGT. CDR3 DNA: TGTGCCAGCAGTGAAGCACAGGGGCTCGACACTGAAGCTTTCTTT. As protein: CASSEAQGLDTEAFF.

This chain links TRBV20-1 with TRBJ1-5, with D possibly matching TRBD1 (5 bases). Germline V gene data show CDR1 as DFQATT and CDR2 as SNEGSKA (reference sequence). The CDR3 is 11 amino acids. Trimming pared 3 bases from V and 6 bases from J, leaving 6 bases between. CDR3 amino acids: CSARGGQPQHF. The CDR3 nucleotides read TGCAGTGCTAGGGGGGGTCAGCCCCAGCATTTT.

The chain uses TRBV6-1 and TRBJ2-3, with D tentatively TRBD2 (6 bases). The germline gives CDR1 MNHNS, CDR2 SASEGT. CDR3 size: 16 residues. Trimming took 0 bases from V and 2 from J, leaving 12 bases between them. In DNA form, the CDR3 reads TGTGCCAGCAGTGAAGCGGGCGGGACCTACACAGATACGCAGTATTTT. Translation: CASSEAGGTYTDTQYF.

The rearrangement uses TRBV18 and TRBJ1-2; no firm D call. Germline V gene sequence: CDR1 KGHSH, CDR2 LQKENI. The V end was cut by 3 bases, the J end by 6 bases, with 11 bases between. The CDR3 runs to 13 residues. CDR3 sequence reads: CASSPSRQNGYTF. In DNA, the CDR3 is TGTGCCAGCTCACCCAGTCGTCAGAATGGCTACACCTTC.

The genes are TRBV6-5 and TRBJ1-1, with D possibly matching TRBD1 (5 bases). The CDR3 has 13 amino acids. V lost 6 bases and J 1 base, leaving 9 bases between the germline ends. Germline CDR1 and CDR2: MNHEY and SVGAGI. The CDR3 sequence: CASRLRGNTEAFF. The CDR3 DNA follows: TGTGCCAGCAGGCTAAGGGGGAACACTGAAGCTTTCTTT.

This chain uses TRBV4-3 with TRBJ2-7; D call uncertain. The V end was cut by 0 bases, the J end by 2 bases, with 8 bases between. Germline-derived CDR1 and CDR2 are LGHNA and YSLEER. The CDR3 contains 14 residues. The CDR3 DNA reads TGCGCCAGCAGCCAAGAGTTCAGTACCTACGAGCAGTACTTC. Translated, it gives CASSQEFSTYEQYF.

Only a few counts were recorded for this clone. The V call is TRBV27, the J call TRBJ2-7; D is undetermined. The CDR3 covers 13 residues. Looked up from germline, CDR1 is MNHEY and CDR2 is SMNVEV (reference sequence). The ends were cut back, 5 bases at V and 3 bases at J, with 11 bases in the middle. This CDR3 is CASSGSGVYEQYF. Written as DNA, the CDR3 is TGTGCCAGCAGTGGTTCAGGCGTCTACGAGCAGTACTTC.

The rearrangement links TRBV28 to TRBJ2-7; D may be TRBD2 (5 bases). Germline V gives CDR1 MDHEN, CDR2 SYDVKM. This CDR3 is built from 12 residues. With 11 bases removed from V and 0 bases from J, the gap between germline ends came to 11 bases. The CDR3 protein is CASDSSSYEQYF. For the CDR3, the DNA is TGTGCCTCGGACTCCAGCTCCTACGAGCAGTACTTC.

This clone was counted only a few times. The chain uses TRBV6-1 and TRBJ2-7; 8 nucleotides line up with TRBD1. Trimming cost V 8 bases and J 2 bases; bases outside gene matches: 5. The germline V gene encodes CDR1 MNHNS and CDR2 SASEGT. The CDR3 has 13 amino acids. As DNA, the CDR3 is TGTGCCAGCGTTAAACAGGGGGCCTACGAGCAGTACTTC. Its translation: CASVKQGAYEQYF.

V and J are TRBV15 and TRBJ1-2, with unresolved D. From germline, CDR1 is LNHNV and CDR2 YYDKDF (reference sequence). This CDR3 comprises 12 residues. The ends were cut back, 1 base at V and 4 bases at J, with 4 bases in the middle. The CDR3 nucleotides are TGTGCCACCAGCAGAGCAGGCTATGGCTACACCTTC. Its translation is CATSRAGYGYTF.

The V gene is TRBV29-1, the J gene TRBJ1-1, with a tentative D call TRBD1 (5 bases). The CDR3 is 14 amino acids. Germline CDR1 reads SQVTM; CDR2 reads ANQGSEA. Trimming stripped 5 bases from V and 0 bases from J, with 13 bases between. CDR3 sequence: CSVYDRRLNTEAFF. In DNA form, the CDR3 reads TGCAGCGTTTACGACAGACGCCTGAACACTGAAGCTTTCTTT. The whole variable domain, remainder taken from reference TRBV29-1 and TRBJ1-1, is SAVISQKPSRDICQRGTSLTIQCQVDSQVTMMFWYRQQPGQSLTLIATANQGSEATYESGFVIDKFPISRPNLTFSTLTVSNMSPEDSSIYLCSVYDRRLNTEAFFGQGTRLTVV.

This chain uses TRBV6-6 with TRBJ2-3, with TRBD1 matching over 8 bases. CDR3 length: 15 residues. Germline V CDR1 and CDR2: MNHNY, SVGAGI (reference sequence). The V segment lost 1 base and the J segment 3 bases; nucleotides outside the gene matches: 3. This chain's CDR3 is CASSYLRTGTDTQYF. The CDR3 coding sequence is TGTGCCAGCAGTTACTTGAGGACAGGGACAGATACGCAGTATTTT.

V and J are TRBV2 and TRBJ2-3; a possible D gene is TRBD2 (6 bases). The CDR3 contains 15 residues. Germline V CDR1 and CDR2: SNHLY, FYNNEI. Trimming took 4 bases from V and 0 from J, leaving 11 bases between them. This chain's CDR3 is CASSASAGSTDTQYF. CDR3 DNA: TGTGCCAGCAGTGCCAGCGCGGGGAGCACAGATACGCAGTATTTT.

The V call is TRBV4-2, the J call TRBJ2-3; D is perhaps TRBD1 (5 bases). The CDR3 is made up of 15 amino acids. Germline V gene sequence: CDR1 LGHNA, CDR2 YNFKEQ. V was trimmed by 0 bases and J by 0 bases, leaving 7 bases between them. The CDR3 reads CASSQEYRSTDTQYF. The DNA of the CDR3 is TGTGCCAGCAGCCAAGAGTACAGGAGCACAGATACGCAGTATTTT.

The rearrangement joins TRBV4-2 to TRBJ1-3; D perhaps matches TRBD1 (5 bases). The CDR3 runs to 16 residues. The ends were cut back, 0 bases at V and 4 bases at J, with 13 bases in the middle. CDR1 and CDR2 from the germline V gene are LGHNA and YNFKEQ. The CDR3 coding sequence is TGTGCCAGCAGCCAAGATCTTAGCGGGGGGGGAAACACCATATATTTT. It yields the protein CASSQDLSGGGNTIYF.

This clone was recorded once. The J gene is TRBJ2-5, the V gene TRBV2; perhaps TRBD2 as D (5 bases). CDR1 is SNHLY and CDR2 is FYNNEI in the germline V gene. This CDR3 has 13 amino acids. Deletions cut 6 bases from V and 5 bases from J, with 13 bases between. The chain's CDR3 is CASRLEIRETQYF. DNA for the CDR3: TGTGCCAGCAGACTAGAAATCCGGGAGACCCAGTACTTC.